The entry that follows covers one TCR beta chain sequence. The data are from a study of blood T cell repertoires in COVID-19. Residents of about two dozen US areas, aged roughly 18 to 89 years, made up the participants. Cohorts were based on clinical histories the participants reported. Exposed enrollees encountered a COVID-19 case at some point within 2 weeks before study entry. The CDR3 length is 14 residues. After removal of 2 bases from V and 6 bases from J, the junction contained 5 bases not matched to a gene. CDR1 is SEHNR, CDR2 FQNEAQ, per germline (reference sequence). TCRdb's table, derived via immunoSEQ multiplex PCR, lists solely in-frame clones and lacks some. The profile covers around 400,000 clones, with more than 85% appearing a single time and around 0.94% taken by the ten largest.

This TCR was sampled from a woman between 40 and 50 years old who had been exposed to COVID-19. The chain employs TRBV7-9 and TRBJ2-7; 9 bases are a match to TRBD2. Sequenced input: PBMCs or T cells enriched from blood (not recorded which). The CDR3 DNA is TGTGCCAGCAGCTTAAAGGCTAGCGGGACCGAGCAGTACTTC. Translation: CASSLKASGTEQYF.